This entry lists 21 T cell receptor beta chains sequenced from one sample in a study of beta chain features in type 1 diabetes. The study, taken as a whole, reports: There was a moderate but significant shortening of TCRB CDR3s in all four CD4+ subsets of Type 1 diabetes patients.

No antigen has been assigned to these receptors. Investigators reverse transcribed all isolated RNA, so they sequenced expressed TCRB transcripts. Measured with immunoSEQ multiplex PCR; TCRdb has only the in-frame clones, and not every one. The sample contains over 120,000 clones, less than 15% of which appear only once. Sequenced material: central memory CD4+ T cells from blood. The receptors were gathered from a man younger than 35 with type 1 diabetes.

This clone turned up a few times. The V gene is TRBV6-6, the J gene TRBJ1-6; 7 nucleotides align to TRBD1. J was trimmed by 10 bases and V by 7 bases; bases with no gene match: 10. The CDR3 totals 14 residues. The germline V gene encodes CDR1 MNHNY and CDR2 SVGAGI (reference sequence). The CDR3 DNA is TGTGCCAGCACTAAAGAAGGGGGCAGGTCACCCCTCCACTTT. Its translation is CASTKEGGRSPLHF.

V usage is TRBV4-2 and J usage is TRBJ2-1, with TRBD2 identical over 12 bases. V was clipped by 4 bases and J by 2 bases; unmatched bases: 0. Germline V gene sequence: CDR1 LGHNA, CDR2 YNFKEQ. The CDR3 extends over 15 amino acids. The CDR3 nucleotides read TGTGCCAGCAGCCGGACTAGCGGGGCCTACAATGAGCAGTTCTTC. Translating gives CASSRTSGAYNEQFF.

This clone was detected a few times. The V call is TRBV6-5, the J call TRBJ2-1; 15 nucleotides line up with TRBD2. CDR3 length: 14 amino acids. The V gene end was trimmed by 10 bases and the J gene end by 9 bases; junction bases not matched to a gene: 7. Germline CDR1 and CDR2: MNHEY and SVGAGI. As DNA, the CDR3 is TGTGCCACCCTTCCGGGACTAGCGGGGGGTGAGCAGTTCTTC. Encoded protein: CATLPGLAGGEQFF.

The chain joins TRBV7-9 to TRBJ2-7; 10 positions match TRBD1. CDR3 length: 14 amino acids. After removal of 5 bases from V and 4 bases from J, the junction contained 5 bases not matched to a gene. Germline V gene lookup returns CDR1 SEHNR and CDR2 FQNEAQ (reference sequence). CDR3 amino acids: CASSQADRGYEQYF. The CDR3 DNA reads TGTGCCAGCAGCCAAGCGGACAGGGGGTACGAGCAGTACTTC.

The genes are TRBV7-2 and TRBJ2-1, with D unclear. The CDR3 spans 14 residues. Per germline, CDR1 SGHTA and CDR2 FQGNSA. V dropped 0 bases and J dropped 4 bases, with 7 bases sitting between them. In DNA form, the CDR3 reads TGTGCCAGCAGCTTAGCCACTTTATACAATGAGCAGTTCTTC. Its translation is CASSLATLYNEQFF.

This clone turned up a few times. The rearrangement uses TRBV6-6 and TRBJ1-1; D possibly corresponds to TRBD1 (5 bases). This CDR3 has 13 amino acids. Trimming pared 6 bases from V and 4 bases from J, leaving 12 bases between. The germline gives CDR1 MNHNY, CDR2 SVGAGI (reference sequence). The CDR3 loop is CASRTRDVTEAFF. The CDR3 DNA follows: TGTGCCAGCAGAACCAGGGATGTCACTGAAGCTTTCTTT.

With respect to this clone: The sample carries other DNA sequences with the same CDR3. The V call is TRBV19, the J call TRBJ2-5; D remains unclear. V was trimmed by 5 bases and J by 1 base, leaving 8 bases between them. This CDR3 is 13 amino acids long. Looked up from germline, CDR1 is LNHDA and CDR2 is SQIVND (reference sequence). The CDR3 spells CASSSGSQETQYF. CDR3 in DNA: TGTGCCAGTAGTTCCGGGTCCCAAGAGACCCAGTACTTC.

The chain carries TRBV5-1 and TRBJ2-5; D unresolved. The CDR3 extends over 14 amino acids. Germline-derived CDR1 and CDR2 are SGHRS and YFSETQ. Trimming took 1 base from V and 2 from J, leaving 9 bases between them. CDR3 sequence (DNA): TGCGCCAGCAGCTTGAGCACAACGCAAGAGACCCAGTACTTC. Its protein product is CASSLSTTQETQYF.

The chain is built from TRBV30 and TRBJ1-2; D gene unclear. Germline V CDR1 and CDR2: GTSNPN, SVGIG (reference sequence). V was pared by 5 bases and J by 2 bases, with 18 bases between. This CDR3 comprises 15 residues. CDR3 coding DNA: TGTGCCTGGGGAGGACCCCGTTTACGGAACTATGGCTACACCTTC. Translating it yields CAWGGPRLRNYGYTF.

CDR3 sequence (DNA): TGTGCCAGCGCTCACTATACCGGACAGGGAGGCGAGCAGTTCTTC. It is translated as CASAHYTGQGGEQFF. The V call is TRBV7-2, the J call TRBJ2-1; 8 bases fit TRBD1. Unmatched junction bases numbered 16, after V lost 8 bases and J lost 10 bases. Germline lookup yields CDR1 SGHTA and CDR2 FQGNSA. CDR3 length equals 15 residues.

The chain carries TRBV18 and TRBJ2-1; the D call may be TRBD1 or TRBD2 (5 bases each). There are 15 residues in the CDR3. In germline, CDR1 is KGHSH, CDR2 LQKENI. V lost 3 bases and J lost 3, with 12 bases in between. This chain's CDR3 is CASSPPGTGYNEQFF. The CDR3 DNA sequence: TGTGCCAGCTCACCTCCCGGGACGGGCTACAATGAGCAGTTCTTC.

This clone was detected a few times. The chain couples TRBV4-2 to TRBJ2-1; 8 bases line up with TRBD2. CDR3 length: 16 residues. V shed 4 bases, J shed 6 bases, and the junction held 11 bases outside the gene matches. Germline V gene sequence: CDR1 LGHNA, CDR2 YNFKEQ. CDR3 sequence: CASSPTGTSGVNEQFF. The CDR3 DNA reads TGTGCCAGCAGCCCTACCGGGACTAGTGGCGTCAATGAGCAGTTCTTC.

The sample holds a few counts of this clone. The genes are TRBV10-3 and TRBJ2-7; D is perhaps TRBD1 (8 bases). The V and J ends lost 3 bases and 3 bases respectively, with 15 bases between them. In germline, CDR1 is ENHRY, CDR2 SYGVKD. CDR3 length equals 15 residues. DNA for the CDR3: TGTGCCATCAGTGACCACAGGGGGGGATACTACGAGCAGTACTTC. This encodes CAISDHRGGYYEQYF.

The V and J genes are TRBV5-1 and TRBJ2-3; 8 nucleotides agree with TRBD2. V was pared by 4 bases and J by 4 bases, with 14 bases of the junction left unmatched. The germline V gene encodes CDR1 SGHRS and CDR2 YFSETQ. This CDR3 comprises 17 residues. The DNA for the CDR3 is TGCGCCAGCAGCCCCTCCCCGGGAAGCGGGGGACCAGATACGCAGTATTTT. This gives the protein CASSPSPGSGGPDTQYF.

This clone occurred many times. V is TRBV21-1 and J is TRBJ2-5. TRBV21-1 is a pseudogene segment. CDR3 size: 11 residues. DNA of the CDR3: TGTGCCAGCGGACCTGGGGAGACCCAGTACTTC. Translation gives CASGPGETQYF.

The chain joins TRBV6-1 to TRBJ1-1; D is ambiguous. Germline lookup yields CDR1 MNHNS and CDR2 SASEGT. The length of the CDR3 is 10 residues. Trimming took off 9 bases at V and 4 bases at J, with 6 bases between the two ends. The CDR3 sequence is CASQRTEAFF. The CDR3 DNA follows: TGTGCCAGTCAGCGCACTGAAGCTTTCTTT.

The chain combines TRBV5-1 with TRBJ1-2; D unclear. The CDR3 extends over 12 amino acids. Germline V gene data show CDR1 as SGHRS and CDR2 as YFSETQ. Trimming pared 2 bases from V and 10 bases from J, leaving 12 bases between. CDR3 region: CASSLKMDLYTF. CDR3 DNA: TGCGCCAGCAGCTTAAAAATGGATCTCTACACCTTC.

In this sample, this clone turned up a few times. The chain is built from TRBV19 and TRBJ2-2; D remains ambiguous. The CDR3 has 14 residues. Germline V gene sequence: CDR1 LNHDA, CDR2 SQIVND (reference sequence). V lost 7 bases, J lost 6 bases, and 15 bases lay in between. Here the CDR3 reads CASTSQPSAGELFF. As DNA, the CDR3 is TGTGCCAGTACTTCCCAGCCGAGCGCCGGGGAGCTGTTTTTT.

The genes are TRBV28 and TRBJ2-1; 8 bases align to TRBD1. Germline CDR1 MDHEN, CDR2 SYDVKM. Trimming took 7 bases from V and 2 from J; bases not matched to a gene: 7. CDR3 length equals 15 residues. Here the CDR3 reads CASIGGQGTYNEQFF. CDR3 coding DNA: TGTGCCAGCATAGGAGGACAGGGAACCTACAATGAGCAGTTCTTC.

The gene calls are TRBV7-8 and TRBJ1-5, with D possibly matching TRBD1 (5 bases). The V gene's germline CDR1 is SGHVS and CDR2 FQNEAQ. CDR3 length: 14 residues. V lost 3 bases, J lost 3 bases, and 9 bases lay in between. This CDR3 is CASSLADTNQPQHF. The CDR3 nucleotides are TGTGCCAGCAGCTTGGCGGACACCAATCAGCCCCAGCATTTT.

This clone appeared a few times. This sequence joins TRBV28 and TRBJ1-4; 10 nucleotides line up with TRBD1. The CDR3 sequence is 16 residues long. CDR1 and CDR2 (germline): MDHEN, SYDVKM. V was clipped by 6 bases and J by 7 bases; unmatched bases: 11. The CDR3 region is CASSSPTGTGVEKLFF. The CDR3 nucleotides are TGTGCCAGCAGCTCGCCCACCGGGACAGGGGTTGAAAAACTGTTTTTT.